The entry below describes one TCR beta chain. These data are taken from a study of cytomegalovirus exposure and HLA in healthy donors. The germline gives CDR1 LNHDA, CDR2 SQIVND (reference sequence). With V trimmed by 5 bases and J by 3 bases, 18 bases remained unmatched. This CDR3 has 19 amino acids. Both 60 Vbeta primers and 13 Jbeta primers went into the PCR. Profiling relied on immunoSEQ multiplex PCR, and the TCRdb table lists in-frame clones only, not all of them. The sample carries 130,000 or so clones, roughly four fifths recorded once. The receptor comes from a middle-aged man in good health and CMV-seronegative. The sample consisted of PBMCs. V usage is TRBV19 and J usage is TRBJ2-3, with TRBD1 matching 9 bases. The CDR3 loop reads CASSFYSGTGKRWTDTQYF. The CDR3 DNA is TGTGCCAGTAGTTTTTACTCCGGGACAGGGAAGAGGTGGACAGATACGCAGTATTTT.